Sequencing of this TCR beta chain was carried out in a study of cytomegalovirus exposure and HLA in healthy donors. J lost 7 bases, V lost 4 bases, and 5 bases had no gene match. The CDR3 is 15 residues long. CDR1 MNHEY and CDR2 SMNVEV come from the germline V gene (reference sequence). Produced via immunoSEQ multiplex PCR; TCRdb's table is partial and in-frame only. The data contain 150,000 to 200,000 clones, 70% to 90% of them singletons. Study-wide results and limits: In vitro work confirmed that three CMV-associated chains recognize CMV antigens. The tendency of first-cohort TCR clusters to co-occur in the roughly 120 validation repertoires was the finding of a later analysis. The classifier was said to identify cytomegalovirus status with high specificity and sensitivity. Among TCR beta chains, those listed as cytomegalovirus-associated numbered fewer than 200.

Worth noting for this clone: Its antigen is currently unknown.

The sequence was obtained from a woman under 40 in good health and CMV-seronegative. The sequenced sample was PBMCs. This rearrangement joins TRBV27 to TRBJ2-1; 12 bases agree with TRBD2. DNA of the CDR3: TGTGCCAGCAGTTCTAGCGGGAGGGCCGGGAATGAGCAGTTCTTC. It is translated as CASSSSGRAGNEQFF.